The 18 T cell receptor beta chains in this list originate from one sample, sequenced in a study of blood T cell repertoires in COVID-19. Some clones are missing from TCRdb's copy, which holds only in-frame ones; the method was immunoSEQ multiplex PCR. The sample contains about 40,000 clones, around three quarters of which appear only once. The sample taken for sequencing was peripheral blood. The source of these receptors is a woman of 80 years or more with acute or convalescent COVID-19.

This sequence joins TRBV5-1 and TRBJ2-7; 12 bases are a match to TRBD2. Germline V gene lookup returns CDR1 SGHRS and CDR2 YFSETQ. Germline trimming cut 4 bases from V and 2 bases from J; bases unmatched to any gene: 4. The CDR3 runs to 15 residues. CDR3 DNA: TGCGCCAGCAGCCCGGGACTAGCGGGCACCTACGAGCAGTACTTC. Protein sequence: CASSPGLAGTYEQYF.

This clone was picked up a small number of times. The chain joins TRBV29-1 to TRBJ1-1; 7 nucleotides align to TRBD1. Per germline, CDR1 SQVTM and CDR2 ANQGSEA. This CDR3 has 12 residues. V gave up 7 bases and J gave up 4 bases; unmatched junction bases: 6. The CDR3 region has the DNA TGCAGCGCCAAGACAGGGACCACTGAAGCTTTCTTT. This sequence encodes CSAKTGTTEAFF.

This clone was counted only a few times. This sequence joins TRBV14 and TRBJ1-1; the D is unclear. The CDR3 length is 11 residues. Trimming shortened V by 4 bases and J by 8 bases, and 8 bases separated the two germline ends. In germline, CDR1 is SGHDN, CDR2 FVKESK. The CDR3 protein is CASSPVHEAFF. In nucleotides, the CDR3 is TGTGCCAGCAGCCCAGTTCACGAAGCTTTCTTT.

CDR3 bases: TGTGCCAGCAGCCCCAGGGTCTCTGGAAACACCATATATTTT. This sequence encodes CASSPRVSGNTIYF. The rearrangement uses TRBV11-2 and TRBJ1-3, with D possibly TRBD1 on 5 matching bases. CDR1 and CDR2 (germline): SGHAT, FQNNGV. Trimming cost V 5 bases and J 0 bases, with 8 bases left between them. This CDR3 spans 14 amino acids.

The chain joins TRBV2 to TRBJ1-2; 9 nucleotides align to TRBD1. Germline V gene lookup returns CDR1 SNHLY and CDR2 FYNNEI. J gave up 6 bases and V 4 bases, and 3 bases lay outside the gene matches. The CDR3 is made up of 13 amino acids. CDR3 loop: CASSGTGENGYTF. The DNA for the CDR3 is TGTGCCAGCAGTGGGACAGGGGAGAATGGCTACACCTTC.

The CDR3 region is CASSHLVRGPNFEQFF. CDR3 nucleotides: TGTGCCAGCAGCCACTTGGTGAGAGGGCCTAATTTTGAGCAGTTCTTC. This sequence joins TRBV3-1 (or the pseudogene TRBV3-2) and TRBJ2-1, with a possible D match to TRBD2 (5 bases). V lost 3 bases, J lost 9 bases, and 21 bases lay in between. This CDR3 region has 16 residues. The germline V gene encodes CDR1 LGHDT and CDR2 YNNKEL (reference sequence).

The rearrangement uses TRBV30 and TRBJ2-2, with no clear D. V gave up 2 bases and J gave up 3 bases, with 7 bases separating them. The CDR3 totals 13 residues. Per the germline V gene, CDR1 is GTSNPN and CDR2 is SVGIG (reference sequence). CDR3 nucleotide sequence: TGTGCCTGGAGTTTCCTACACACCGGGGAGCTGTTTTTT. It is translated as CAWSFLHTGELFF. Drawing the rest from reference TRBV30 and TRBJ2-2, the complete variable domain is SQTIHQWPATLVQPVGSPLSLECTVEGTSNPNLYWYRQAAGRGLQLLFYSVGIGQISSEVPQNLSASRPQDRQFILSSKKLLLSDSGFYLCAWSFLHTGELFFGEGSRLTVL.

CDR3 sequence: CASSYSGGGSGYTF. In nucleotides, the CDR3 is TGTGCCAGCAGTTACTCGGGGGGAGGAAGTGGCTACACCTTC. This chain uses TRBV6-5 with TRBJ1-2, with D tentatively TRBD1 (5 bases). Per the germline V gene, CDR1 is MNHEY and CDR2 is SVGAGI. Trimming removed 0 bases at V and 7 bases at J, with 12 bases between. The CDR3 is made up of 14 amino acids.

The chain combines TRBV27 with TRBJ2-5; the D is unclear. The CDR3 has 13 residues. The V end lost 3 bases, the J end lost 5 bases, and 10 bases lay between the germline ends. Germline loops: CDR1 MNHEY, CDR2 SMNVEV (reference sequence). The CDR3 coding sequence is TGTGCCAGCAGTTTGGCCTACGGGGAGACCCAGTACTTC. This codes for CASSLAYGETQYF.

The gene calls are TRBV19 and TRBJ2-5, with a weak D call TRBD2 (6 bases). The germline V gene has CDR1 LNHDA and CDR2 SQIVND (reference sequence). Trimming cost V 2 bases and J 5 bases, with 15 bases left between them. The CDR3 runs to 15 residues. CDR3 residues: CASSIRIPGEETQYF. The CDR3 nucleotides read TGTGCCAGTAGTATACGGATCCCGGGGGAGGAGACCCAGTACTTC.

This clone was detected only a few times. The chain recombines TRBV11-3 with TRBJ1-2, with 8 bases lining up with TRBD1. Per the germline V gene, CDR1 is SGHNT and CDR2 is YENEEA. Trimming took 3 bases from V and 6 from J; bases not matched to a gene: 9. This CDR3 is 15 amino acids long. For the CDR3, the DNA is TGTGCCAGCAGCTTTCGTAGGGGACAGGATGATGGCTACACCTTC. Its translation: CASSFRRGQDDGYTF.

The sample holds one count of this clone. The rearrangement joins TRBV30 to TRBJ2-6, with D possibly being TRBD1 (5 bases). CDR3 length equals 12 residues. Per the germline V gene, CDR1 is GTSNPN and CDR2 is SVGIG (reference sequence). Trimming left V 2 bases short and J 15 bases short, with 14 bases between. This chain's CDR3 is CAWSKIRVGLTF. The CDR3 bases are TGTGCCTGGAGTAAAATCAGGGTCGGCCTGACTTTC.

This clone was counted between two and nine times. The chain links TRBV7-9 to TRBJ2-7; 8 nucleotides align to TRBD1. CDR3 length: 14 residues. J lost 7 bases, V lost 4 bases, and 9 bases had no gene match. Germline V gives CDR1 SEHNR, CDR2 FQNEAQ (reference sequence). CDR3 region: CASSWGQASGEQYF. In nucleotides, the CDR3 is TGTGCCAGCAGCTGGGGACAGGCTTCCGGGGAGCAGTACTTC.

The V gene is TRBV28, the J gene TRBJ2-1, with 9 bases that match TRBD2. The CDR3 loop spans 14 amino acids. The V gene end was trimmed by 6 bases and the J gene end by 7 bases; junction bases not matched to a gene: 7. From germline, CDR1 is MDHEN and CDR2 SYDVKM. The CDR3 nucleotides read TGTGCCAGCAGATCCGGGACTAGCAGGAATGAGCAGTTCTTC. Translating gives CASRSGTSRNEQFF.

This clone was recorded once. The chain carries TRBV5-6 and TRBJ2-5; 10 bases are shared with TRBD1. With 5 bases clipped from V and 4 bases from J, the junction kept 8 bases outside the gene matches. Germline V lookup: CDR1 SGHDT, CDR2 YYEEEE. The length of the CDR3 is 15 residues. CDR3 amino acids: CASRPGQGDGETQYF. The CDR3 DNA follows: TGTGCCAGCAGACCCGGACAGGGGGATGGAGAGACCCAGTACTTC.

The rearrangement links TRBV10-3 to TRBJ1-2; 8 bases are shared with TRBD1. Per germline, CDR1 ENHRY and CDR2 SYGVKD. V was clipped by 6 bases and J by 3 bases; unmatched bases: 3. The CDR3 runs to 13 residues. CDR3 nucleotide sequence: TGTGCCATCAGCGGACAGGGTGACTATGGCTACACCTTC. Its protein product is CAISGQGDYGYTF.

CDR3 in amino acids: CASSVGSGEVTLHF. In nucleotides, the CDR3 is TGTGCCAGCAGCGTAGGATCGGGGGAAGTAACCCTCCACTTT. V and J are TRBV9 and TRBJ1-6; D may be TRBD1 (5 bases). This CDR3 is 14 amino acids long. Trimming took 0 bases from V and 14 from J, leaving 15 bases between them. Germline lookup yields CDR1 SGDLS and CDR2 YYNGEE.

This clone was detected only a few times. The chain is built from TRBV5-6 and TRBJ1-2, with TRBD1 matching 7 bases. This CDR3 has 13 residues. With 5 bases clipped from V and 4 bases from J, the junction kept 5 bases outside the gene matches. CDR1 SGHDT and CDR2 YYEEEE come from the germline V gene. The CDR3 region is CASSPDRTYGYTF. The CDR3 bases are TGTGCCAGCAGTCCGGACAGGACCTATGGCTACACCTTC.